This TCR beta chain was documented in a study of identifying expanded T cells in peripheral blood. The CDR3 is made up of 15 amino acids. After removal of 2 bases from V and 4 bases from J, the junction contained 7 bases not matched to a gene. CDR1 is SGHNT, CDR2 YYREEE, per germline (reference sequence). Collection occurred without any documented infections or immune events in donors. Clones were read by immunoSEQ multiplex PCR, and TCRdb kept only the in-frame ones, dropping some. Altogether around 56,000 clones are present, about 83% being singletons, with the ten largest covering over 15%. Study-wide findings and caveats: Across healthy donors, higher total template counts meant significantly greater two-week count variance. Roughly 1.2 clones differed between technical replicates, versus approximately 16 and 19 over time.

Ten or more counts support this clone. The antigen is unknown. J is TRBJ1-1 and V is TRBV5-4, with TRBD1 matching over 8 bases. The sample was blood. This receptor was identified in a person aged 18-70 years in good health. CDR3 in DNA: TGTGCCAGCAGCTTTAGACAGGGGATTATCACTGAAGCTTTCTTT. Amino acids: CASSFRQGIITEAFF.